The 27 T cell receptor beta chains listed next were all sequenced from one sample in a study of blood T cell repertoires in COVID-19. Some clones are missing from TCRdb's copy, which holds only in-frame ones; the method was immunoSEQ multiplex PCR. The sample lists approximately 150,000 clones; around 86% were seen once. Sequencing input: peripheral blood. These receptors were taken from a middle-aged man who had recovered from COVID-19.

The V and J genes are TRBV15 and TRBJ2-1; D unresolved. V lost 0 bases and J lost 7, with 13 bases in between. The germline CDR1 and CDR2 sequences are LNHNV and YYDKDF (reference sequence). This CDR3 comprises 15 residues. Here the CDR3 DNA reads TGTGCCACCAGCAGAGATGCCGCTTCCCGGAATGAGCAGTTCTTC. Its translation: CATSRDAASRNEQFF.

The table lists this clone with a count of one. The chain links TRBV6-1 to TRBJ1-2; D not resolved. V lost 5 bases to trimming and J lost 2 bases, with 6 bases between them. CDR1 is MNHNS and CDR2 is SASEGT in the germline V gene. The CDR3 is 12 amino acids. The CDR3 sequence is CASSFQNYGYTF. The CDR3 coding sequence is TGTGCCAGCAGTTTCCAGAACTATGGCTACACCTTC.

Details on this clone: The sample carries other DNA sequences with the same CDR3. The gene calls are TRBV5-1 and TRBJ2-6; weak D call: TRBD1 (6 bases). V lost 0 bases, J lost 2 bases, and 6 bases lay in between. CDR1 and CDR2 (germline): SGHRS, YFSETQ. The CDR3 has 15 amino acids. The CDR3 loop is CASSLEGAGANVLTF. In nucleotides, the CDR3 is TGCGCCAGCAGCTTGGAGGGGGCTGGGGCCAACGTCCTGACTTTC.

CDR3 in amino acids: CASSDDSLNTEAFF. The DNA for the CDR3 is TGTGCCAGCAGCGATGACTCCCTAAACACTGAAGCTTTCTTT. V gene TRBV6-5 combines with J gene TRBJ1-1; D gene uncertain. Germline V gene lookup returns CDR1 MNHEY and CDR2 SVGAGI. The germline V and J ends were trimmed by 6 bases and 2 bases, with 13 bases remaining between them. The CDR3 extends over 14 amino acids.

The chain recombines TRBV6-6 with TRBJ1-5; D is undetermined. V dropped 1 base and J dropped 3 bases, with 13 bases sitting between them. CDR1 is MNHNY, CDR2 SVGAGI, per germline (reference sequence). The CDR3 is 16 residues long. CDR3 loop: CASSYLAGIPNQPQHF. The DNA for the CDR3 is TGTGCCAGCAGTTACTTGGCAGGCATACCCAATCAGCCCCAGCATTTT.

The chain recombines TRBV5-4 with TRBJ2-1, with 8 bases fitting TRBD1. CDR1 SGHNT and CDR2 YYREEE come from the germline V gene (reference sequence). CDR3 length: 15 amino acids. V lost 3 bases and J lost 4; bases outside the gene matches: 6. Here the CDR3 reads CASSYDRGSYNEQFF. The DNA for the CDR3 is TGTGCCAGCAGCTACGACAGGGGATCTTACAATGAGCAGTTCTTC.

The chain is built from TRBV7-2 and TRBJ2-1, with 10 bases identical to TRBD2. Germline V CDR1 and CDR2: SGHTA, FQGNSA. The CDR3 loop spans 16 amino acids. V trimming: 3 bases; J trimming: 7 bases; junction bases outside the gene matches: 9. DNA for the CDR3: TGTGCCAGCAGCTTGGCTAGCGGGGGCGAGGGGAATGAGCAGTTCTTC. Translated, it gives CASSLASGGEGNEQFF. Looking up the rest from reference TRBV7-2 and TRBJ2-1 gives the full variable domain: GAGVSQSPSNKVTEKGKDVELRCDPISGHTALYWYRQSLGQGLEFLIYFQGNSAPDKSGLPSDRFSAERTGGSVSTLTIQRTQQEDSAVYLCASSLASGGEGNEQFFGPGTRLTVL.

CDR3 residues: CASSPYAGGTGELFF. The CDR3 nucleotides read TGTGCCAGCAGCCCTTACGCGGGGGGGACCGGGGAGCTGTTTTTT. The chain recombines TRBV4-2 with TRBJ2-2; 9 bases map to TRBD2. The J segment lost 5 bases and the V segment lost 4 bases, leaving 5 bases of the junction unmatched. This CDR3 is 15 amino acids long. Germline lookup yields CDR1 LGHNA and CDR2 YNFKEQ.

The chain employs TRBV19 and TRBJ1-5, with a tentative D call TRBD1 (6 bases). CDR1 LNHDA and CDR2 SQIVND come from the germline V gene (reference sequence). The CDR3 is 15 amino acids. V was trimmed by 2 bases and J by 6 bases, leaving 14 bases between them. The CDR3 is CASSINLGGAQPQHF. As DNA, the CDR3 is TGTGCCAGTAGTATAAATTTAGGGGGGGCTCAGCCCCAGCATTTT.

This chain's CDR3 is CASRTGLGNQPQHF. DNA of the CDR3: TGTGCCAGCAGGACAGGGTTAGGCAATCAGCCCCAGCATTTT. The gene calls are TRBV27 and TRBJ1-5; 7 nucleotides align to TRBD1. There are 14 residues in the CDR3. Germline V gene data show CDR1 as MNHEY and CDR2 as SMNVEV (reference sequence). V was pared by 6 bases and J by 2 bases, with 4 bases of the junction left unmatched.

The V call is TRBV7-9, the J call TRBJ1-3; D ambiguous. The CDR3 covers 15 residues. Germline-derived CDR1 and CDR2 are SEHNR and FQNEAQ (reference sequence). The V end was cut by 3 bases, the J end by 0 bases, with 9 bases between. The CDR3 DNA follows: TGTGCCAGCAGCTTGAGCATTAACTCTGGAAACACCATATATTTT. Translating gives CASSLSINSGNTIYF.

The rearrangement uses TRBV5-1 and TRBJ2-5; 7 bases are shared with TRBD2. Germline-derived CDR1 and CDR2 are SGHRS and YFSETQ. V shed 1 base, J shed 1 base, and the junction held 4 bases outside the gene matches. CDR3 length equals 15 residues. Here the CDR3 DNA reads TGCGCCAGCAGCTTGAGCGGGGACCTCCAAGAGACCCAGTACTTC. Encoded protein: CASSLSGDLQETQYF.

The chain is built from TRBV6-5 and TRBJ1-1; the match to TRBD1 covers 8 bases. From germline, CDR1 is MNHEY and CDR2 SVGAGI. The CDR3 runs to 16 residues. V dropped 2 bases and J dropped 2; count of bases not matched to a gene: 7. The CDR3 DNA sequence: TGTGCCAGCAGTTACCCAGGACAGGGCGGTAACACTGAAGCTTTCTTT. This translates into CASSYPGQGGNTEAFF.

CDR3 DNA: TGTGCCATCAGTGAGAACCCTCGGGAGACCCAGTACTTC. Protein product: CAISENPRETQYF. The V call is TRBV10-3, the J call TRBJ2-5; D uncertain. The ends were cut back, 2 bases at V and 5 bases at J, with 9 bases in the middle. The germline V gene has CDR1 ENHRY and CDR2 SYGVKD. The CDR3 loop spans 13 amino acids.

This clone occurred a few times. This rearrangement joins TRBV7-2 to TRBJ2-2; a weak D match, TRBD1 (6 bases). Trimming took 6 bases from V and 0 from J, leaving 11 bases between them. CDR3 length equals 15 residues. CDR1 is SGHTA, CDR2 FQGNSA, per germline. CDR3 amino acids: CASSLDRPNTGELFF. The DNA of the CDR3 is TGTGCCAGCAGTCTTGACAGGCCGAACACCGGGGAGCTGTTTTTT.

Note on this clone: Other nucleotide sequences from this sample produce the same CDR3. The chain is built from TRBV5-1 and TRBJ1-2; 7 bases fit TRBD1. Germline trimming cut 3 bases from V and 2 bases from J; bases unmatched to any gene: 1. The CDR3 loop spans 13 amino acids. Germline CDR1 is SGHRS and CDR2 is YFSETQ. For the CDR3, the DNA is TGCGCCAGCAGCTCACAGGGGAACTATGGCTACACCTTC. Translating gives CASSSQGNYGYTF.

This clone occurred once. This chain links TRBV20-1 with TRBJ1-5, with TRBD1 as a possible D gene (5 bases). CDR1 and CDR2 (germline): DFQATT, SNEGSKA (reference sequence). The CDR3 contains 14 residues. The V and J ends lost 3 bases and 3 bases respectively, with 12 bases between them. The CDR3 nucleotides are TGCAGTGCTAGTCATAACAGGCTCAATCAGCCCCAGCATTTT. Translating it yields CSASHNRLNQPQHF.

This clone was observed a handful of times. The rearrangement joins TRBV6-6 to TRBJ2-1, with TRBD1 matching 11 bases. This CDR3 has 15 residues. The germline V gene encodes CDR1 MNHNY and CDR2 SVGAGI (reference sequence). V was pared by 3 bases and J by 7 bases, with 5 bases of the junction left unmatched. CDR3 sequence reads: CASSYPGQGANEQFF. The CDR3 region has the DNA TGTGCCAGCAGTTATCCTGGACAGGGGGCGAATGAGCAGTTCTTC.

The chain has TRBV3-1 (or the pseudogene TRBV3-2) and TRBJ1-4, with D tentatively TRBD1 (5 bases). In germline, CDR1 is LGHDT, CDR2 YNNKEL (reference sequence). Trimming removed 0 bases at V and 0 bases at J, with 11 bases between. The CDR3 sequence is 17 residues long. The DNA of the CDR3 is TGTGCCAGCAGCCAAGATTGGCAGGGTCCAACTAATGAAAAACTGTTTTTT. Amino acid sequence: CASSQDWQGPTNEKLFF.

The chain joins TRBV6-2 or TRBV6-3 to TRBJ1-5; D is unclear. The CDR3 runs to 14 residues. The V gene lost 1 base and the J gene lost 0 bases, with 4 bases spanning the gap. CDR1 is MNHEY, CDR2 SVGEGT, per germline. The CDR3 here is CASSYLDSNQPQHF. In DNA, the CDR3 is TGTGCCAGCAGTTACTTAGATAGCAATCAGCCCCAGCATTTT.

The genes are TRBV9 and TRBJ2-7; D gene uncertain. Trimming took off 0 bases at V and 3 bases at J, with 4 bases between the two ends. Looked up from germline, CDR1 is SGDLS and CDR2 is YYNGEE. The CDR3 totals 12 residues. The CDR3 nucleotides are TGTGCCAGCAGCGTAGACGGCTACGAGCAGTACTTC. Translation: CASSVDGYEQYF.

The chain has TRBV27 and TRBJ1-2, with D uncertain. The CDR3 totals 14 residues. From germline, CDR1 is MNHEY and CDR2 SMNVEV (reference sequence). With 6 bases removed from V and 4 bases from J, the gap between germline ends came to 15 bases. CDR3: CASSSSTGIYGYTF. The CDR3 nucleotides are TGTGCCAGCAGCTCAAGTACGGGGATCTATGGCTACACCTTC.

This clone was seen just once. The chain recombines TRBV19 with TRBJ2-6; 9 bases fit TRBD1. Per germline, CDR1 LNHDA and CDR2 SQIVND (reference sequence). J lost 0 bases, V lost 2 bases, and 17 bases had no gene match. This CDR3 contains 22 residues. CDR3 protein: CASSITNLAGTGPFSGANVLTF. As DNA, the CDR3 is TGTGCCAGTAGTATAACTAATCTCGCCGGGACAGGGCCTTTCTCTGGGGCCAACGTCCTGACTTTC.

The V gene is TRBV4-1, the J gene TRBJ2-5; 8 bases are a match to TRBD2. Germline V gene lookup returns CDR1 MGHRA and CDR2 YSYEKL. The CDR3 is made up of 15 amino acids. With 6 bases clipped from V and 3 bases from J, the junction kept 9 bases outside the gene matches. The CDR3 region is CASSPLGAGEETQYF. The CDR3 DNA follows: TGCGCCAGCAGTCCACTGGGAGCGGGGGAAGAGACCCAGTACTTC.

The V and J genes are TRBV18 and TRBJ1-1, with 8 bases identical to TRBD1. The J segment lost 5 bases and the V segment lost 3 bases, leaving 8 bases of the junction unmatched. This CDR3 has 15 amino acids. CDR1 and CDR2 (germline): KGHSH, LQKENI. The CDR3 loop is CASSPGTGLGTEAFF. Written as DNA, the CDR3 is TGTGCCAGCTCACCTGGGACAGGCTTAGGGACTGAAGCTTTCTTT.

The chain recombines TRBV4-3 with TRBJ1-3; 8 nucleotides agree with TRBD1. Germline V lookup: CDR1 LGHNA, CDR2 YSLEER. The CDR3 is 16 residues long. V shed 0 bases, J shed 2 bases, and the junction held 3 bases outside the gene matches. The CDR3 sequence: CASSQDSRGPGNTIYF. CDR3 in DNA: TGCGCCAGCAGCCAAGATTCCAGGGGGCCTGGAAACACCATATATTTT.

V is TRBV6-5 and J is TRBJ2-1; the D gene is possibly TRBD1 (6 bases). Looked up from germline, CDR1 is MNHEY and CDR2 is SVGAGI. The CDR3 contains 15 residues. The V and J ends lost 2 bases and 4 bases respectively, with 12 bases between them. The CDR3 is CASSYEDSRYNEQFF. The DNA for the CDR3 is TGTGCCAGCAGTTACGAGGACAGCCGTTACAATGAGCAGTTCTTC.